This T cell receptor beta chain was documented in a study of a mutant IDH1 vaccine in newly diagnosed glioma. In the study overall: Earlier care involved radiotherapy, temozolomide, or both, and the majority received both.

The V and J ends lost 8 bases and 5 bases respectively, with 16 bases between them. The CDR3 loop spans 12 amino acids. The germline gives CDR1 SQVTM, CDR2 ANQGSEA. Time point defined: baseline, week 1 (first vaccination visit). Specified treatment: pre-vaccination baseline after standard-of-care therapy. Measured with immunoSEQ multiplex PCR; TCRdb has only the in-frame clones, and not every one. Altogether about 63,000 clones are present, over 70% being singletons, with the ten largest covering around 4.5%. Sequences were derived from peripheral blood mononuclear cells (PBMCs), sampled from a glioma patient treated with radiotherapy, temozolomide or both. The chain joins TRBV29-1 to TRBJ2-7, with D possibly matching TRBD2 (5 bases). This clonotype was sampled from a woman younger than 35 with glioma. Some clones in this sample may be carry-over from other donors' samples. Written as DNA, the CDR3 is TGCAGCATCGGGGAGTATGGGGACGAGCAGTACTTC. Protein sequence: CSIGEYGDEQYF.